These 20 T cell receptor beta chains originate from one sample sequenced in a study of T cells in Graves' hyperthyroidism and ophthalmopathy. Amplification of TCR beta CDR3 regions used RNA as the template. TCR CDR3 regions were first amplified by RT-PCR with HTBI primers. TCRdb reanalysed the multiplex PCR reads using MiXCR and keeps one entry per CDR3 protein. The sample lists fewer than 300,000 distinct CDR3 sequences, less than 30% seen once, with around 28% in the top ten. Material for sequencing was blood. These TCRs come from a man aged 40-49 years with Graves' hyperthyroidism that later progressed to Graves' ophthalmopathy.

The J gene is TRBJ2-2, the V gene TRBV20-1, with a tentative D call TRBD1 (6 bases). The germline V gene has CDR1 DFQATT and CDR2 SNEGSKA (reference sequence). Trimming removed 0 bases from V and 0 bases from J, with 8 bases in between. This CDR3 spans 15 amino acids. CDR3: CSARDEGANTGELFF. The CDR3 bases are TGCAGTGCTAGAGATGAGGGGGCGAACACCGGGGAGCTGTTTTTT.

The chain has TRBV6-5 and TRBJ1-2; D is ambiguous. The CDR3 has 10 residues. The germline V gene encodes CDR1 MNHEY and CDR2 SVGAGI. Trimming removed 7 bases from V and 8 bases from J, with 8 bases in between. The DNA for the CDR3 is TGTGCCAGCACCTTGGCGGGCTACACCTTC. Encoded protein: CASTLAGYTF.

This clonotype was recorded many times. This chain links TRBV19 with TRBJ1-5; D gene uncertain. The CDR3 loop spans 18 amino acids. V gave up 6 bases and J gave up 0 bases, with 21 bases separating them. Germline V CDR1 and CDR2: LNHDA, SQIVND (reference sequence). The CDR3 coding sequence is TGTGCCAGTAGCAAAGACTATCAGACACAGTATAGCAATCAGCCCCAGCATTTT. Its protein is CASSKDYQTQYSNQPQHF.

Ten or more counts support this clonotype. The V and J genes are TRBV20-1 and TRBJ1-1; D is perhaps TRBD1 (5 bases). This CDR3 region has 13 residues. V lost 0 bases and J 10 bases, leaving 15 bases between the germline ends. CDR1 is DFQATT, CDR2 SNEGSKA, per germline (reference sequence). CDR3 coding DNA: TGCAGTGCTAGAGATTTGGGGCCGCAGGGAGCTTTCTTT. This codes for CSARDLGPQGAFF.

The J gene is TRBJ1-2, the V gene TRBV6-5, with D unresolved. The CDR3 has 13 amino acids. Germline V gene lookup returns CDR1 MNHEY and CDR2 SVGAGI. Trimming stripped 2 bases from V and 5 bases from J, with 9 bases between. The CDR3 DNA is TGTGCCAGCAGTTACGATGGGTCTTATGGCTACACCTTC. Translated: CASSYDGSYGYTF.

This clonotype was detected ten times or more. The V and J genes are TRBV9 and TRBJ2-5; 11 bases agree with TRBD2. V was pared by 3 bases and J by 4 bases, with 8 bases of the junction left unmatched. CDR3 length equals 16 residues. CDR1 is SGDLS and CDR2 is YYNGEE in the germline V gene. The chain's CDR3 is CASSGPTGTSGETQYF. The CDR3 bases are TGTGCCAGCAGCGGCCCAACCGGGACTAGCGGAGAGACCCAGTACTTC.

This clonotype was observed at least ten times. The chain uses TRBV12-3 or TRBV12-4 and TRBJ1-1; D not certain. This CDR3 contains 13 residues. Trimming left V 1 base short and J 0 bases short, with 3 bases between. Written as DNA, the CDR3 is TGTGCCAGCAGTTTAGTAATGAACACTGAAGCTTTCTTT. Translating gives CASSLVMNTEAFF.

The chain is built from TRBV11-2 and TRBJ2-2; 7 bases are a match to TRBD2. With 2 bases clipped from V and 1 base from J, the junction kept 4 bases outside the gene matches. Per the germline V gene, CDR1 is SGHAT and CDR2 is FQNNGV. The CDR3 is 16 amino acids. The CDR3, as DNA: TGTGCCAGCAGCTTATACCTAGCGGAGAACACCGGGGAGCTGTTTTTT. Its protein is CASSLYLAENTGELFF. Full variable domain (outside the CDR3, taken from reference TRBV11-2 and TRBJ2-2): EAGVAQSPRYKIIEKRQSVAFWCNPISGHATLYWYQQILGQGPKLLIQFQNNGVVDDSQLPKDRFSAERLKGVDSTLKIQPAKLEDSAVYLCASSLYLAENTGELFFGEGSRLTVL.

The V gene is TRBV12-3 or TRBV12-4, the J gene TRBJ1-2; D unresolved. CDR3 length: 13 amino acids. Trimming took 7 bases from V and 8 from J, leaving 17 bases between them. CDR3 sequence reads: CASNPGSGLGYTF. For the CDR3, the DNA is TGTGCCAGCAACCCCGGGTCAGGTTTGGGCTACACCTTC.

The gene calls are TRBV6-2 or TRBV6-3 and TRBJ2-6, with TRBD2 identical over 7 bases. The length of the CDR3 is 19 residues. After removal of 2 bases from V and 0 bases from J, the junction contained 10 bases not matched to a gene. Germline V lookup: CDR1 MNHEY, CDR2 SVGEGT. The CDR3 DNA is TGTGCCAGCAGTTACAGGGGAGGGGATCCCAGCTCTGGGGCCAACGTCCTGACTTTC. This translates into CASSYRGGDPSSGANVLTF.

The chain uses TRBV19 and TRBJ2-7; perhaps TRBD1 as D (5 bases). V was cut by 2 bases and J by 3 bases, with 11 bases left in between. The CDR3 sequence is 14 residues long. CDR1 is LNHDA, CDR2 SQIVND, per germline (reference sequence). The CDR3 bases are TGTGCCAGTAGTATAAACTGGGGCCACTACGAGCAGTACTTC. This translates into CASSINWGHYEQYF.

This clonotype was seen many times. The gene calls are TRBV18 and TRBJ1-1; 8 bases align to TRBD1. Losses at the gene ends were 6 bases for V and 7 bases for J; bases not matched to a gene: 7. CDR1 KGHSH and CDR2 LQKENI come from the germline V gene. This CDR3 spans 13 amino acids. The CDR3 coding sequence is TGTGCCAGCTCCCCCTGGACAGGGAATGAAGCTTTCTTT. Protein product: CASSPWTGNEAFF.

The chain has TRBV20-1 and TRBJ2-7; TRBD1 aligns across 9 bases. CDR3 size: 13 residues. V lost 3 bases to trimming and J lost 4 bases; unmatched junction nucleotides: 4. Germline lookup yields CDR1 DFQATT and CDR2 SNEGSKA (reference sequence). As DNA, the CDR3 is TGCAGTGCTAGGCCGGGACAGGGTTACGAGCAGTACTTC. Its protein is CSARPGQGYEQYF.

CDR3 nucleotides: TGCAGTGCCCTAAGGTGGGGGACAGGGTTGGATGGCTACACCTTC. Translating gives CSALRWGTGLDGYTF. The chain is built from TRBV20-1 and TRBJ1-2, with 9 bases lining up with TRBD1. Losses at the gene ends were 6 bases for V and 6 bases for J; bases not matched to a gene: 14. The CDR3 runs 15 residues. Germline CDR1 DFQATT, CDR2 SNEGSKA (reference sequence).

This clonotype was counted at least ten times. The chain recombines TRBV6-1 with TRBJ2-7; D not resolved. This CDR3 is built from 12 residues. Looked up from germline, CDR1 is MNHNS and CDR2 is SASEGT. V lost 6 bases and J 3 bases, leaving 9 bases between the germline ends. CDR3 DNA sequence: TGTGCCAGCAGCCAAATCCGCTACGAGCAGTACTTC. This gives the protein CASSQIRYEQYF.

The gene calls are TRBV6-5 and TRBJ1-2; no reliable D call. Deletions cut 3 bases from V and 8 bases from J, with 13 bases between. CDR1 is MNHEY and CDR2 is SVGAGI in the germline V gene. This CDR3 contains 13 residues. The CDR3 coding sequence is TGTGCCAGCAGTTATGTACGGCTACGGGGCTACACCTTC. It specifies CASSYVRLRGYTF.

This clonotype was detected ten times or more. The J gene is TRBJ2-7, the V gene TRBV2, with D tentatively TRBD1 (6 bases). Trimming took off 6 bases at V and 2 bases at J, with 14 bases between the two ends. Germline loops: CDR1 SNHLY, CDR2 FYNNEI. The CDR3 has 14 amino acids. CDR3 amino acids: CASSDSGTTYEQYF. CDR3 nucleotide sequence: TGTGCCAGCAGCGATTCCGGGACAACCTACGAGCAGTACTTC.

This clonotype was counted between two and nine times. The rearrangement uses TRBV6-1 and TRBJ1-6, with D perhaps matching TRBD1 (5 bases). With 0 bases removed from V and 5 bases from J, the gap between germline ends came to 11 bases. The CDR3 covers 16 residues. Germline values: CDR1 MNHNS, CDR2 SASEGT. The DNA for the CDR3 is TGTGCCAGCAGTGAAGCGTCCTGGGGGAATAATTCACCCCTCCACTTT. It yields the protein CASSEASWGNNSPLHF.

This clonotype was seen at least ten times. The V gene is TRBV11-2, the J gene TRBJ1-3, with unresolved D. The CDR3 totals 16 residues. V lost 3 bases to trimming and J lost 3 bases, with 15 bases between them. The V gene's germline CDR1 is SGHAT and CDR2 FQNNGV. The CDR3 sequence is CASSLGPLHLGNTIYF. Written as DNA, the CDR3 is TGTGCCAGCAGCTTGGGCCCTCTCCACCTTGGAAACACCATATATTTT.

The chain couples TRBV28 to TRBJ2-7, with 7 bases aligning to TRBD2. Germline V lookup: CDR1 MDHEN, CDR2 SYDVKM. V was pared by 6 bases and J by 2 bases, with 13 bases of the junction left unmatched. The CDR3 totals 16 residues. The CDR3 loop is CASRGREAGDPYEQYF. The CDR3, as DNA: TGTGCCAGCAGGGGGCGAGAGGCGGGAGACCCCTACGAGCAGTACTTC.